These 17 T cell receptor beta chains were sequenced from one sample in a study of shared clonotypes between healthy human individuals. Profiling relied on immunoSEQ multiplex PCR, and the TCRdb table lists in-frame clones only, not all of them. The sample comprises around 2,000,000 clones, roughly 96% of which are singletons, and 0.1% to 0.15% rests with the top ten. Material for sequencing was naive CD4+ T cells sorted from blood. Subset of the sample: CD45RA+ positively selected. These receptors all stem from a young man in good health.

The rearrangement uses TRBV10-3 and TRBJ2-1; 7 nucleotides line up with TRBD1. Trimming cost V 10 bases and J 4 bases; bases outside gene matches: 4. From germline, CDR1 is ENHRY and CDR2 SYGVKD. CDR3 length equals 12 residues. CDR3 DNA sequence: TGTGCCACCCGGGACAGATACAATGAGCAGTTCTTC. Its translation is CATRDRYNEQFF.

The chain is built from TRBV27 and TRBJ2-7; D perhaps matches TRBD2 (5 bases). This CDR3 spans 15 amino acids. Germline V CDR1 and CDR2: MNHEY, SMNVEV (reference sequence). Trimming left V 0 bases short and J 3 bases short, with 12 bases between. The CDR3 reads CASSLSVGLFYEQYF. The CDR3 nucleotides read TGTGCCAGCAGTTTATCGGTCGGACTTTTCTACGAGCAGTACTTC.

J is TRBJ2-5 and V is TRBV15; 7 bases match TRBD2. CDR1 is LNHNV and CDR2 is YYDKDF in the germline V gene (reference sequence). The CDR3 length is 14 residues. The junction had 9 bases not matched to a gene; V was cut back by 5 bases and J by 6 bases. As DNA, the CDR3 is TGTGCCACCAGCCTGGGAGGGGATGCAAAGACCCAGTACTTC. Encoded protein: CATSLGGDAKTQYF.

As to this clone: This same CDR3 is encoded by further DNA sequences in the sample. CDR3 nucleotide sequence: TGTGCCAGCAGCCCGGACCGGATCTATGGCTACACCTTC. Amino acids: CASSPDRIYGYTF. The chain combines TRBV7-9 with TRBJ1-2, with D hard to call. This CDR3 comprises 13 residues. V shed 5 bases and J shed 4 bases, with 11 bases lying between them. Germline V lookup: CDR1 SEHNR, CDR2 FQNEAQ (reference sequence).

The rearrangement joins TRBV5-4 to TRBJ1-2; D call uncertain. Between the trimmed V and J ends, which lost 2 bases and 5 bases, there was a span of 16 bases. The CDR3 length is 15 residues. CDR1 and CDR2 from the germline V gene are SGHNT and YYREEE (reference sequence). Here the CDR3 reads CASSLTGRTHYGYTF. The CDR3 coding sequence is TGTGCCAGCAGCTTAACCGGCAGGACCCATTATGGCTACACCTTC.

As concerns this clone: This could be a read error, since a much larger clone is one nucleotide away. The chain joins TRBV5-5 to TRBJ1-2; the D gene is possibly TRBD1 (6 bases). The ends were cut back, 4 bases at V and 4 bases at J, with 8 bases in the middle. CDR3 length: 12 amino acids. The V gene's germline CDR1 is SGHKS and CDR2 YYEKEE (reference sequence). CDR3 DNA sequence: TGTGCCAGCAGCCCGGACAGCTATGGCTACACCTTC. This gives the protein CASSPDSYGYTF.

The chain couples TRBV5-1 to TRBJ1-1, with 7 bases fitting TRBD1. The germline V gene has CDR1 SGHRS and CDR2 YFSETQ. The CDR3 extends over 14 amino acids. The V segment lost 4 bases and the J segment 5 bases; nucleotides outside the gene matches: 8. The CDR3 spells CASSPRQGWTEAFF. The DNA for the CDR3 is TGCGCCAGCAGCCCCCGACAGGGATGGACTGAAGCTTTCTTT.

This clone has only one observation. V usage is TRBV28 and J usage is TRBJ2-7; tentative D call: TRBD1 (6 bases). The CDR3 is 14 residues long. V was clipped by 6 bases and J by 2 bases, with 14 bases between them. Germline assignment: CDR1 MDHEN and CDR2 SYDVKM. This chain's CDR3 is CASRPGTSTYEQYF. The DNA of the CDR3 is TGTGCCAGCAGGCCCGGGACATCTACCTACGAGCAGTACTTC.

The rearrangement uses TRBV28 and TRBJ1-2; TRBD1 aligns across 9 bases. CDR1 and CDR2 from the germline V gene are MDHEN and SYDVKM. This CDR3 region has 13 residues. V was clipped by 6 bases and J by 8 bases; unmatched bases: 7. The CDR3, as DNA: TGTGCCAGCAGGCTGGGACAGGGCGTAGGCTACACCTTC. Protein product: CASRLGQGVGYTF.

This chain connects TRBV5-4 to TRBJ1-1; D unresolved. CDR3 length equals 14 residues. V lost 0 bases to trimming and J lost 6 bases, with 12 bases between them. Germline-derived CDR1 and CDR2 are SGHNT and YYREEE (reference sequence). DNA for the CDR3: TGTGCCAGCAGCTTGGCCGGCCCCCTCCCTGAAGCTTTCTTT. Amino acid sequence: CASSLAGPLPEAFF.

CDR3 nucleotides: TGCGCCAGCAGCCAAGTGACTAGCGATTACAATGAGCAGTTCTTC. Its protein is CASSQVTSDYNEQFF. The J gene is TRBJ2-1, the V gene TRBV4-3, with 8 bases aligning to TRBD2. The CDR3 totals 15 residues. Unmatched junction bases numbered 3, after V lost 1 base and J lost 4 bases. Germline lookup yields CDR1 LGHNA and CDR2 YSLEER.

The rearrangement uses TRBV30 and TRBJ2-2, with 14 nucleotides matching TRBD2. After removal of 8 bases from V and 4 bases from J, the junction contained 21 bases not matched to a gene. CDR3 length: 20 residues. The V gene's germline CDR1 is GTSNPN and CDR2 SVGIG (reference sequence). CDR3 nucleotides: TGTGCCAGTAGTACCCCCTTTGGGACTAGCGGGGGTTATAGCACCGGGGAGCTGTTTTTT. This translates into CASSTPFGTSGGYSTGELFF.

Points on this clone: Other DNA sequences in the sample encode the same CDR3. The V and J genes are TRBV18 and TRBJ1-5; 8 bases align to TRBD1. Germline V gene data show CDR1 as KGHSH and CDR2 as LQKENI. The ends lost 2 bases at V and 3 bases at J; junction bases unmatched: 3. This CDR3 contains 15 residues. The CDR3 protein is CASSPGQGPNQPQHF. The DNA for the CDR3 is TGTGCCAGCTCACCAGGACAGGGTCCCAATCAGCCCCAGCATTTT.

The rearrangement uses TRBV18 and TRBJ2-7; 7 bases are a match to TRBD1. With 1 base clipped from V and 3 bases from J, the junction kept 6 bases outside the gene matches. The CDR3 consists of 15 residues. The germline V gene encodes CDR1 KGHSH and CDR2 LQKENI. CDR3 nucleotide sequence: TGTGCCAGCTCACCACTAACGGGACAGTTCTACGAGCAGTACTTC. Its translation is CASSPLTGQFYEQYF.

This chain uses TRBV2 with TRBJ1-4; tentatively, D is TRBD1 (5 bases). Trimming took off 6 bases at V and 5 bases at J, with 13 bases between the two ends. CDR3 length: 14 residues. Germline assignment: CDR1 SNHLY and CDR2 FYNNEI. The CDR3, as DNA: TGTGCCAGCAGGTGGCGGGACCTAAATGAAAAACTGTTTTTT. Encoded protein: CASRWRDLNEKLFF. Supplemented by reference TRBV2 and TRBJ1-4, the full variable domain reads EPEVTQTPSHQVTQMGQEVILRCVPISNHLYFYWYRQILGQKVEFLVSFYNNEISEKSEIFDDQFSVERPDGSNFTLKIRSTKLEDSAMYFCASRWRDLNEKLFFGSGTQLSVL.

This chain links TRBV11-2 with TRBJ1-2; 7 positions agree with TRBD1. Germline V gene sequence: CDR1 SGHAT, CDR2 FQNNGV. The CDR3 has 16 residues. J gave up 4 bases and V 4 bases, and 12 bases lay outside the gene matches. DNA of the CDR3: TGTGCCAGCAGCTCTCCCAGGGGGTTCGGAATCTATGGCTACACCTTC. It is translated as CASSSPRGFGIYGYTF.

This CDR3 is CAISDDSPGLFF. The CDR3 nucleotides are TGTGCCATCAGTGATGACAGCCCAGGACTGTTTTTT. The chain recombines TRBV10-3 with TRBJ1-4; TRBD1 is a possible D gene (5 bases). The CDR3 has 12 residues. Germline values: CDR1 ENHRY, CDR2 SYGVKD. V dropped 3 bases and J dropped 13 bases, with 12 bases sitting between them.